A selection of T cell receptor beta chains follows, all from one sample in a study of blood T cell repertoires in COVID-19. The protocol was immunoSEQ multiplex PCR, while the TCRdb copy is restricted to in-frame clones and leaves out a portion. The sample lists 180,000 or so clones; approximately 88% were seen once. Sequences were obtained from peripheral blood. The receptor set was obtained from a woman aged 40 to 49 with COVID-19, enrolled during active disease. CDR3s include the opening cysteine and the closing phenylalanine or tryptophan. D genes are given only for firm matches. Clone sizes are given selectively: once, few, many, or a class where the clone is expanded.

>TRBJ2-5|NA|TRBD2|TRBV5-1
CASSRSGLAEETQYF
TGCGCCAGCAGCCGATCGGGACTAGCGGAAGAGACCCAGTACTTC
>TRBJ1-2|NA|NA|TRBV7-3
CASSLGYGGSYTF
TGTGCCAGCAGCTTAGGGTACGGAGGGAGCTACACCTTC
>TRBJ2-7|few|NA|TRBV2
CATLSTPLLLGQYF
TGTGCCACACTATCCACCCCCCTCCTATTGGGGCAGTACTTC
>TRBJ1-1|NA|TRBD1|TRBV29-1
CSVGTGRTEAFF
TGCAGCGTGGGGACAGGCAGAACTGAAGCTTTCTTT
>TRBJ2-5|NA|NA|TRBV7-9
CASSLRGAGIQETQYF
TGTGCCAGCAGCTTAAGAGGCGCAGGGATTCAAGAGACCCAGTACTTC
>TRBJ2-1|few|TRBD1|TRBV29-1
CSVGKAGGYNEQFF
TGCAGCGTTGGAAAGGCAGGGGGCTACAATGAGCAGTTCTTC
>TRBJ1-1|NA|NA|TRBV29-1
CSVGRVLEAFF
TGCAGCGTTGGGCGGGTGCTTGAAGCTTTCTTT
>TRBJ2-2|NA|TRBD1|TRBV2
CASGQGAGELFF
TGTGCCAGTGGACAGGGGGCCGGGGAGCTGTTTTTT
>TRBJ2-3|NA|NA|TRBV6-4
CASAGTVASTDTQYF
TGTGCCAGCGCCGGGACTGTAGCTTCAACAGATACGCAGTATTTT
>TRBJ2-1|NA|NA|TRBV27
CASTHVAGARGEQFF
TGTGCCAGCACCCACGTCGCGGGGGCACGAGGGGAGCAGTTCTTC
>TRBJ2-7|NA|TRBD2|TRBV3-1/TRBV3-2
CASSKAGGPYEQYF
TGTGCCAGCAGCAAAGCGGGGGGGCCGTACGAGCAGTACTTC
>TRBJ1-4|NA|NA|TRBV3-1/TRBV3-2
CASSHRDVLREKLFF
TGTGCCAGCAGCCACAGGGATGTGCTGCGCGAAAAACTGTTTTTT
>TRBJ2-2|few|NA|TRBV24-1
CATSDSAGAVTGELFF
TGTGCCACCAGTGATTCGGCAGGGGCGGTCACCGGGGAGCTGTTTTTT
>TRBJ2-1|NA|TRBD2|TRBV7-9
CASSPGTSGLYNEQFF
TGTGCCAGCAGCCCGGGGACTAGCGGGTTATACAATGAGCAGTTCTTC
>TRBJ1-3|NA|NA|TRBV20-1
CSAGGVRSTIYF
TGCAGTGCTGGTGGCGTTCGGTCCACCATATATTTT
>TRBJ1-2|NA|TRBD1|TRBV11-3
CASSFGTGGYGYTF
TGTGCCAGCAGTTTTGGGACAGGGGGCTATGGCTACACCTTC
>TRBJ1-1|NA|NA|TRBV7-3
CASSLDGDAEAFF
TGTGCCAGCAGCTTAGACGGGGATGCTGAAGCTTTCTTT
>TRBJ1-5|NA|TRBD1|TRBV24-1
CATSDPGTGELKPQHF
TGTGCCACCAGTGATCCCGGGACAGGGGAATTGAAGCCCCAGCATTTT
>TRBJ1-5|NA|NA|TRBV13
CASSFEGNQPQHF
TGTGCCAGCAGCTTCGAGGGAAATCAGCCCCAGCATTTT
>TRBJ1-4|NA|NA|TRBV2
CASREGVGNEKLFF
TGTGCCAGCAGAGAGGGGGTGGGGAATGAAAAACTGTTTTTT
>TRBJ1-3|NA|NA|TRBV29-1
CSVEDRVFSGNTIYF
TGCAGCGTTGAAGACCGGGTATTCTCTGGAAACACCATATATTTT
>TRBJ2-7|once|NA|TRBV9
CASSVLPGYEQYF
TGTGCCAGCAGCGTCCTACCAGGGTACGAGCAGTACTTC
>TRBJ1-6|NA|TRBD1|TRBV27
CASSYGQDLRWSPLHF
TGTGCCAGCAGTTACGGACAGGACCTGAGATGGTCACCCCTCCACTTT
>TRBJ2-7|NA|TRBD2|TRBV14
CASNPGLAGSAPSYEQYF
TGTGCCAGCAACCCGGGACTAGCGGGGTCCGCCCCTAGTTACGAGCAGTACTTC
>TRBJ2-7|NA|TRBD1|TRBV6-5
CASSYRRQGSYEQYF
TGTGCCAGCAGTTACCGACGACAGGGATCCTACGAGCAGTACTTC
>TRBJ1-1|NA|NA|TRBV29-1
CIWGGFPFNPNTEAFF
TGCATTTGGGGGGGGTTCCCCTTTAACCCGAACACTGAAGCTTTCTTT
>TRBJ2-1|NA|NA|TRBV7-8
CASSPRRDRTSNEQFF
TGTGCCAGCAGCCCTAGGCGGGACCGGACCTCCAATGAGCAGTTCTTC
>TRBJ2-1|NA|TRBD2|TRBV3-1/TRBV3-2
CASGGTSGSTSYNEQFF
TGTGCCAGTGGTGGGACTAGCGGGAGCACCTCCTACAATGAGCAGTTCTTC
>TRBJ1-1|NA|TRBD1|TRBV5-4
CASSGLQGAAEAFF
TGTGCCAGCAGCGGACTACAGGGGGCCGCTGAAGCTTTCTTT
>TRBJ1-2|few|TRBD1|TRBV7-9
CASSLTSGQGWDGYTF
TGTGCCAGCAGCTTAACATCGGGACAGGGATGGGATGGCTACACCTTC
>TRBJ2-2|NA|NA|TRBV6-5
CASTKRGITGELFF
TGTGCCAGCACTAAACGAGGAATTACCGGGGAGCTGTTTTTT
>TRBJ2-3|NA|TRBD2|TRBV7-9
CASSLGLAGGDTQYF
TGTGCCAGCAGCTTGGGACTAGCGGGGGGAGATACGCAGTATTTT
>TRBJ2-1|NA|NA|TRBV19
CASSMLKLNNEQFF
TGTGCCAGTAGTATGTTAAAGCTTAACAATGAGCAGTTCTTC
>TRBJ2-5|NA|NA|TRBV6-6
CASSLQTGETQYF
TGTGCCAGCAGTCTCCAGACTGGAGAGACCCAGTACTTC
>TRBJ1-2|NA|TRBD1|TRBV28
CASTLPGQGGDGYTF
TGTGCCAGCACCTTACCGGGACAGGGGGGAGATGGCTACACCTTC
>TRBJ2-7|NA|NA|TRBV3-1/TRBV3-2
CASSQIRGRASYEQYF
TGTGCCAGCAGCCAAATTCGCGGCAGGGCCTCCTACGAGCAGTACTTC
>TRBJ1-1|NA|NA|TRBV6-5
CASSYSAGDTEAFF
TGTGCCAGCAGTTACTCGGCGGGTGACACTGAAGCTTTCTTT
>TRBJ1-1|NA|TRBD1|TRBV19
CASSKGGGGPDYGAFF
TGTGCCAGTAGCAAAGGGGGCGGGGGGCCCGACTATGGAGCTTTCTTT
>TRBJ2-7|few|TRBD2|TRBV27
CASSRLAAPWEQYF
TGTGCCAGCAGTCGACTAGCGGCCCCCTGGGAGCAGTACTTC
>TRBJ2-3|NA|NA|TRBV18
CASSPPGQRDTQYF
TGTGCCAGCTCACCACCGGGGCAAAGGGATACGCAGTATTTT